Below, 25 T cell receptor beta chains from the same sample are listed, as sequenced in a study of blood T cells in healthy people across ages. Primers used in a second PCR of roughly 6 to 11 cycles were a sample-barcoded 5' primer and a J-beta primer mix. MiXCR, applied by TCRdb to the 5' RACE reads, yields one record per CDR3 protein. The sample consists of 1.5 million to 1.9 million distinct CDR3 sequences, under 55% of them appearing once. The sequenced material came from blood. These receptor sequences come from a woman between 18 and 29 years old in good health.

The J gene is TRBJ2-7, the V gene TRBV3-1; TRBD2 agrees at 8 bases. Germline V lookup: CDR1 LGHDT, CDR2 YNNKEL (reference sequence). V trimming: 4 bases; J trimming: 5 bases; junction bases outside the gene matches: 10. The CDR3 is 15 amino acids. CDR3 protein: CASSPLSGSVDEQYF. Written as DNA, the CDR3 is TGTGCCAGCAGCCCCCTCAGCGGGAGTGTCGACGAGCAGTACTTC.

CDR3 nucleotide sequence: TGCAGTGGACCCACCGGGGGGGAGACCCAGTACTTC. Encoded protein: CSGPTGGETQYF. This chain uses TRBV20-1 with TRBJ2-5, with TRBD2 matching over 7 bases. The CDR3 runs to 12 residues. Germline CDR1 DFQATT, CDR2 SNEGSKA (reference sequence). Trimming took 7 bases from V and 5 from J; bases not matched to a gene: 7.

This rearrangement joins TRBV5-1 to TRBJ1-1, with TRBD1 as a possible D gene (6 bases). Germline V gene data show CDR1 as SGHRS and CDR2 as YFSETQ. The CDR3 totals 15 residues. With 4 bases removed from V and 0 bases from J, the gap between germline ends came to 13 bases. The CDR3 DNA reads as TGCGCCAGCAGCGCCACAGGGTACATGAACACTGAAGCTTTCTTT. It encodes CASSATGYMNTEAFF.

This chain uses TRBV2 with TRBJ2-7; D may be TRBD2 (7 bases). CDR3 size: 16 residues. Between the trimmed V and J ends, which lost 0 bases and 2 bases, there was a span of 14 bases. The germline V gene encodes CDR1 SNHLY and CDR2 FYNNEI. The CDR3 spells CASSEAGGALTYEQYF. DNA for the CDR3: TGTGCCAGCAGTGAAGCGGGGGGGGCTTTAACCTACGAGCAGTACTTC.

Many counts were recorded for this clonotype. CDR3 protein: CASSQETLTLGSYEQYF. DNA of the CDR3: TGCGCCAGCAGCCAAGAGACCCTGACCCTAGGAAGCTACGAGCAGTACTTC. This chain connects TRBV4-3 to TRBJ2-7; D ambiguous. Trimming left V 0 bases short and J 3 bases short, with 18 bases between. Germline lookup yields CDR1 LGHNA and CDR2 YSLEER. This CDR3 contains 17 residues.

The chain employs TRBV20-1 and TRBJ2-6; no clear D. The CDR3 has 14 residues. V gave up 4 bases and J gave up 1 base, with 8 bases separating them. Germline loops: CDR1 DFQATT, CDR2 SNEGSKA (reference sequence). DNA of the CDR3: TGCAGTGCTACTAGGCTGTCTGGGGCCAACGTCCTGACTTTC. Translating it yields CSATRLSGANVLTF.

V is TRBV3-1 and J is TRBJ1-1; weak D call: TRBD1 (5 bases). Germline assignment: CDR1 LGHDT and CDR2 YNNKEL (reference sequence). The CDR3 consists of 14 residues. V lost 5 bases, J lost 2 bases, and 12 bases lay in between. This chain's CDR3 is CASSNGGGNTEAFF. The CDR3 DNA is TGTGCCAGCAGCAATGGGGGGGGAAACACTGAAGCTTTCTTT.

This clonotype has only a few counts. This CDR3 is CASSTGVAMNTEAFF. DNA for the CDR3: TGTGCCAGCAGCACAGGGGTGGCAATGAACACTGAAGCTTTCTTT. The chain links TRBV11-2 to TRBJ1-1; TRBD1 aligns across 7 bases. This CDR3 spans 15 amino acids. V trimming: 5 bases; J trimming: 0 bases; junction bases outside the gene matches: 6. Germline CDR1 is SGHAT and CDR2 is FQNNGV.

Worth noting for this clonotype: It may be a read error: a sequence one base away is much more abundant. The rearrangement joins TRBV9 to TRBJ2-2; D is unclear. Germline-derived CDR1 and CDR2 are SGDLS and YYNGEE. The CDR3 has 13 residues. Trimming cost V 0 bases and J 4 bases, with 4 bases left between them. CDR3 sequence: CASSVGITGELFF. For the CDR3, the DNA is TGTGCCAGCAGCGTAGGGATCACCGGGGAGCTGTTTTTT.

This clonotype was seen a few times. The gene calls are TRBV12-3 or TRBV12-4 and TRBJ1-2, with D possibly TRBD1 on 5 matching bases. V was cut by 5 bases and J by 8 bases, with 12 bases left in between. The CDR3 has 12 amino acids. The CDR3 DNA reads as TGTGCCAGCAGTGCAGGGTACTGGGGCTACACCTTC. Translation gives CASSAGYWGYTF.

This clonotype has just a few counts. The chain joins TRBV7-9 to TRBJ1-2; the match to TRBD1 covers 8 bases. This CDR3 is built from 15 residues. CDR1 and CDR2 from the germline V gene are SEHNR and FQNEAQ (reference sequence). The V and J ends lost 5 bases and 3 bases, in that order; junction bases with no gene match: 8. The CDR3 bases are TGTGCCAGCAGCCACGACAGGGGCCACTACTATGGCTACACCTTC. Residues: CASSHDRGHYYGYTF.

On this clonotype itself: Given the absence of the conserved phenylalanine or tryptophan at the CDR3 end, a read error is likely. This sequence joins TRBV29-1 and TRBJ1-2, with unresolved D. The ends were cut back, 0 bases at V and 7 bases at J, with 12 bases in the middle. The CDR3 length is 13 residues. Germline CDR1 and CDR2: SQVTM and ANQGSEA. The CDR3 region has the DNA TGCAGCGTTGAAGATATGGCAGAACTTGGCTACACCTTA. Amino acid sequence: CSVEDMAELGYTL.

This clonotype was seen only a few times. The J gene is TRBJ2-7, the V gene TRBV20-1; TRBD2 might be the D (5 bases). Per the germline V gene, CDR1 is DFQATT and CDR2 is SNEGSKA (reference sequence). Trimming left V 5 bases short and J 7 bases short, with 18 bases between. This CDR3 has 13 amino acids. This chain's CDR3 is CSAHRGEPCEQYF. CDR3 DNA: TGCAGTGCTCATCGGGGAGAGCCCTGTGAGCAGTACTTC.

The chain is built from TRBV4-1 and TRBJ2-6; D perhaps matches TRBD1 (5 bases). From germline, CDR1 is MGHRA and CDR2 YSYEKL. The CDR3 spans 18 residues. The V end was cut by 2 bases, the J end by 1 base, with 15 bases between. The DNA of the CDR3 is TGCGCCAGCAGCCAAATTACACGGACAACTTCTGGGGCCAACGTCCTGACTTTC. Translated, it gives CASSQITRTTSGANVLTF.

This chain connects TRBV3-1 to TRBJ2-1; 12 positions agree with TRBD2. In germline, CDR1 is LGHDT, CDR2 YNNKEL (reference sequence). The V gene end was trimmed by 4 bases and the J gene end by 10 bases; junction bases not matched to a gene: 5. The CDR3 runs to 14 residues. The CDR3 sequence: CASSRTGLAGEQFF. The CDR3 coding sequence is TGTGCCAGCAGCCGCACCGGACTAGCGGGGGAGCAGTTCTTC.

J is TRBJ2-3 and V is TRBV13; tentatively, D is TRBD2 (6 bases). Trimming left V 5 bases short and J 0 bases short, with 12 bases between. The germline CDR1 and CDR2 sequences are PRHDT and FYEKMQ (reference sequence). The CDR3 loop spans 15 amino acids. CDR3 bases: TGTGCCAGCAGCCGCGGGGACTTTAGCACAGATACGCAGTATTTT. This codes for CASSRGDFSTDTQYF.

The chain couples TRBV27 to TRBJ2-1; no clear D gene. Germline loops: CDR1 MNHEY, CDR2 SMNVEV (reference sequence). This CDR3 is 15 amino acids long. V dropped 4 bases and J dropped 5 bases, with 15 bases sitting between them. The CDR3 here is CASSSPGSRDNEQFF. In DNA, the CDR3 is TGTGCCAGCAGTTCTCCCGGGTCTAGGGACAATGAGCAGTTCTTC.

The chain is built from TRBV27 and TRBJ2-3; TRBD2 matches at 13 bases. Germline V gene lookup returns CDR1 MNHEY and CDR2 SMNVEV (reference sequence). J was trimmed by 3 bases and V by 2 bases; bases with no gene match: 11. CDR3 size: 19 residues. CDR3 nucleotide sequence: TGTGCCAGCAGTTTAAAAAGTCCACTAGCGGGAGGGCCGACAGATACGCAGTATTTT. Encoded protein: CASSLKSPLAGGPTDTQYF.

The rearrangement joins TRBV6-5 to TRBJ2-7; D is unresolved. The CDR3 contains 17 residues. Germline-derived CDR1 and CDR2 are MNHEY and SVGAGI. V shed 0 bases and J shed 0 bases, with 15 bases lying between them. Written as DNA, the CDR3 is TGTGCCAGCAGTTACTCGAGTTCGGGCATTAGCTCCTACGAGCAGTACTTC. It is translated as CASSYSSSGISSYEQYF.

The chain carries TRBV5-1 and TRBJ2-5, with 8 bases identical to TRBD2. V shed 4 bases and J 11 bases; nucleotides not matched to a gene: 16. The CDR3 is 15 amino acids. CDR1 and CDR2 from the germline V gene are SGHRS and YFSETQ. CDR3 in amino acids: CASSTSGRGDNEQYF. The CDR3 coding sequence is TGCGCCAGCAGCACTAGCGGCCGCGGGGACAATGAGCAGTACTTC.

This clonotype showed up just a few times. V gene TRBV28 combines with J gene TRBJ1-1; tentatively, D is TRBD1 (6 bases). V lost 6 bases and J lost 11, with 13 bases in between. Germline V lookup: CDR1 MDHEN, CDR2 SYDVKM. This CDR3 contains 11 residues. The CDR3 region has the DNA TGTGCCAGCAGGACCAGGGGTCGTGCTTTCTTT. Translating it yields CASRTRGRAFF.

As regards this clonotype: Compared with germline, one end of the junction differs, possibly owing to a read error. The CDR3 coding sequence is TGTGTCACCAGCAGAGAAACAGGGGGCTTCAATGAGCAGTACTTC. This codes for CVTSRETGGFNEQYF. V is TRBV15 and J is TRBJ2-5, with 9 nucleotides matching TRBD1. The CDR3 is made up of 15 amino acids. Germline CDR1 LNHNV, CDR2 YYDKDF (reference sequence).

This clonotype appeared a few times. A much more abundant neighbour one base away suggests this may be a read error. The chain recombines TRBV6-1 with TRBJ2-7; 8 bases fit TRBD1. The CDR3 is made up of 13 amino acids. V shed 6 bases and J 2 bases; nucleotides not matched to a gene: 3. From germline, CDR1 is MNHNS and CDR2 SASEGT. The CDR3 DNA reads TGTGCCAGCAGACCGGGACAGGCCTACGAGCAGTACTTC. It translates to CASRPGQAYEQYF.

The V gene is TRBV12-3 or TRBV12-4, the J gene TRBJ2-1, with TRBD2 identical over 8 bases. The trim removed 4 bases at V and 2 bases at J, leaving 7 bases unmatched. This CDR3 is 16 amino acids long. In DNA, the CDR3 is TGTGCCAGCAGTTCCGGACTAGCAGTGACCTACAATGAGCAGTTCTTC. It yields the protein CASSSGLAVTYNEQFF.

This clonotype occurred once. The chain carries TRBV12-3 or TRBV12-4 and TRBJ2-7; 8 nucleotides agree with TRBD1. The CDR3 runs to 15 residues. The V gene end was trimmed by 6 bases and the J gene end by 0 bases; junction bases not matched to a gene: 7. This CDR3 is CASRKQGVGSYEQYF. CDR3 coding DNA: TGTGCCAGCAGAAAACAGGGGGTAGGCTCCTACGAGCAGTACTTC.